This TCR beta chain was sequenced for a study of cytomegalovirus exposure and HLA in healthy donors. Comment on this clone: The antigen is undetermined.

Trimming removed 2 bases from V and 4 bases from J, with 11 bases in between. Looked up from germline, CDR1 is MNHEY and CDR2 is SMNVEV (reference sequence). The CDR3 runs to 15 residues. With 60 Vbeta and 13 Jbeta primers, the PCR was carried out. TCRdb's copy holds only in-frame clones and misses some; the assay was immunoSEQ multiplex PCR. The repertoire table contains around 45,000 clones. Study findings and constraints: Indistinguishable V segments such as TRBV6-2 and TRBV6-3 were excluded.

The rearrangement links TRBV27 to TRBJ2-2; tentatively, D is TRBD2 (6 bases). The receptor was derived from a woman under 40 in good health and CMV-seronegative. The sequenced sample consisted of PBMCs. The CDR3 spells CASSLKLARTGELFF. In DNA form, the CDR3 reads TGTGCCAGCAGTTTAAAACTAGCTCGCACCGGGGAGCTGTTTTTT.